This T cell receptor beta chain was found in a study of blood T cell repertoires in COVID-19. Trimming took 0 bases from V and 1 from J, leaving 7 bases between them. Germline V gene data show CDR1 as LGHDT and CDR2 as YNNKEL (reference sequence). This CDR3 has 15 residues. Some clones are missing from TCRdb's copy, which holds only in-frame ones; the method was immunoSEQ multiplex PCR. This sample has around 160,000 clones; 80% occur once, and the top ten carry roughly 6%. Participant-given clinical history determined each cohort assignment. The source of this sequence is a man aged 40-55 years who had recovered from COVID-19. Sample: PBMCs or T cells enriched from blood (not recorded which). The chain employs TRBV3-1 (or the pseudogene TRBV3-2) and TRBJ2-4; D not resolved. The CDR3: CASSQDTQAKNIQYF. The CDR3 bases are TGTGCCAGCAGCCAAGATACCCAGGCCAAAAACATTCAGTACTTC.